This entry lists 16 T cell receptor beta chains sequenced from one sample in a study of T cell repertoires in cytomegalovirus infection. TCRdb ran MiXCR on the reads and lists one entry per CDR3 protein. The table has about 130,000 distinct CDR3 sequences, roughly 8.2% seen once. Material: PBMCs. Source of these receptors: a human donor in good health (CMV status not recorded). Some clones in this sample may be carry-over from other donors' samples.

About this clonotype itself: Relative to the germline gene, one junction end is altered; a read error may explain this. The rearrangement joins TRBV25-1 to TRBJ1-6; the D is unclear. This CDR3 comprises 18 residues. The germline gives CDR1 MGHDK, CDR2 SYGVNS. CDR3 sequence: CARSAPADLSSYNSPLHF. In nucleotides, the CDR3 is TGTGCCCGCAGTGCGCCAGCAGACTTGAGCTCCTATAATTCACCCCTCCACTTT.

Comments on this clonotype: This could be a read error, since a much larger clone is one nucleotide away. The chain recombines TRBV3-1 with TRBJ2-7; 9 nucleotides align to TRBD2. Germline V gene sequence: CDR1 LGHDT, CDR2 YNNKEL (reference sequence). This CDR3 has 16 residues. The CDR3 DNA is TGTGCCAGAAGCCAAGATCGGATAGCGGGGGTCTACGAGCAGTACTTC. It translates to CARSQDRIAGVYEQYF.

In this sample, this clonotype turned up many times. V usage is TRBV12-3 or TRBV12-4 and J usage is TRBJ2-1; D may be TRBD1 (6 bases). V was shortened by 5 bases and J by 4 bases, with 18 bases between the two germline ends. The CDR3 is 16 residues long. CDR3 amino acids: CASSPPTGSPYNEQFF. The CDR3 region has the DNA TGTGCCAGCAGTCCCCCCACAGGGTCCCCTTACAATGAGCAGTTCTTC.

This clonotype appeared many times. V gene TRBV7-9 combines with J gene TRBJ2-1, with 9 positions matching TRBD2. The CDR3 covers 16 residues. V gave up 1 base and J gave up 4 bases; unmatched junction bases: 5. Germline CDR1 SEHNR, CDR2 FQNEAQ (reference sequence). The CDR3 coding sequence is TGTGCCAGCAGCTTAGTGAGACTAGCGGTTTACAATGAGCAGTTCTTC. The encoded protein is CASSLVRLAVYNEQFF. The full variable domain, rest sourced from reference TRBV7-9 and TRBJ2-1, is DTGVSQNPRHKITKRGQNVTFRCDPISEHNRLYWYRQTLGQGPEFLTYFQNEAQLEKSRLLSDRFSAERPKGSFSTLEIQRTEQGDSAMYLCASSLVRLAVYNEQFFGPGTRLTVL.

This clonotype occurred many times. The rearrangement joins TRBV15 to TRBJ1-2; tentative D call: TRBD1 (6 bases). The CDR3 is 12 residues long. V dropped 8 bases and J dropped 7 bases, with 14 bases sitting between them. Germline V lookup: CDR1 LNHNV, CDR2 YYDKDF (reference sequence). CDR3 sequence: CATSQGLTGYTF. For the CDR3, the DNA is TGTGCCACCTCACAGGGACTTACTGGCTACACCTTC.

This clonotype was counted at least ten times. V and J are TRBV12-3 or TRBV12-4 and TRBJ1-1; 7 positions match TRBD1. V was pared by 5 bases and J by 7 bases, with 25 bases of the junction left unmatched. The CDR3 extends over 19 amino acids. The CDR3 protein is CASSVRDSGLSLHWSEAFF. The CDR3 DNA is TGTGCCAGCAGTGTCCGGGACAGCGGTTTATCGTTACACTGGAGTGAAGCTTTCTTT.

The chain uses TRBV5-1 and TRBJ1-2; no definite D call. The germline V gene encodes CDR1 SGHRS and CDR2 YFSETQ. The CDR3 runs to 10 residues. The V end was cut by 5 bases, the J end by 5 bases, with 4 bases between. Here the CDR3 DNA reads TGCGCCAGCAGAGTTTATGGCTACACCTTC. Protein sequence: CASRVYGYTF. The entire variable domain, with the rest obtained from reference TRBV5-1 and TRBJ1-2, is as follows: KAGVTQTPRYLIKTRGQQVTLSCSPISGHRSVSWYQQTPGQGLQFLFEYFSETQRNKGNFPGRFSGRQFSNSRSEMNVSTLELGDSALYLCASRVYGYTFGSGTRLTVV.

This clonotype appeared many times. The chain employs TRBV5-1 and TRBJ2-5, with a weak D call TRBD2 (5 bases). CDR3 length: 14 amino acids. Germline lookup yields CDR1 SGHRS and CDR2 YFSETQ. Trimming removed 0 bases at V and 3 bases at J, with 9 bases between. Written as DNA, the CDR3 is TGCGCCAGCAGCTTGGCCCGGGGAAAAGAGACCCAGTACTTC. It codes for CASSLARGKETQYF.

The V gene is TRBV25-1, the J gene TRBJ2-2; 7 nucleotides agree with TRBD1. The CDR3 totals 17 residues. Germline values: CDR1 MGHDK, CDR2 SYGVNS. V lost 4 bases and J lost 6; bases outside the gene matches: 14. CDR3 bases: TGTGCCAGCAGTGGGATCCTGACAGGGCAACGTGCCGGGGAGCTGTTTTTT. This translates into CASSGILTGQRAGELFF.

This clonotype was detected many times. The chain couples TRBV12-3 or TRBV12-4 to TRBJ2-5; 10 bases line up with TRBD2. CDR3 length: 13 residues. J lost 5 bases, V lost 7 bases, and 4 bases had no gene match. The CDR3 spells CASTLAGVETQYF. The CDR3 DNA reads TGTGCCAGCACGCTAGCGGGGGTTGAGACCCAGTACTTC.

In this sample, this clonotype turned up many times. The chain employs TRBV28 and TRBJ2-7; possible D gene TRBD1, 6 bases. V was cut by 10 bases and J by 2 bases, with 15 bases left in between. The length of the CDR3 is 13 residues. CDR1 and CDR2 (germline): MDHEN, SYDVKM. CDR3 sequence (DNA): TGTGCCATATCAACAGGGAGTCCCTACGAGCAGTACTTC. It codes for CAISTGSPYEQYF.

This clonotype was observed at least ten times. The rearrangement uses TRBV12-3 or TRBV12-4 and TRBJ2-1; D possibly corresponds to TRBD2 (6 bases). The CDR3 spans 15 residues. Trimming cost V 4 bases and J 3 bases, with 13 bases left between them. CDR3 sequence reads: CASSWQAGLYNEQFF. As DNA, the CDR3 is TGTGCCAGCAGTTGGCAAGCGGGTCTCTACAATGAGCAGTTCTTC.

This clonotype has a handful of counts. This chain uses TRBV29-1 with TRBJ2-1; D gene unclear. The CDR3 spans 12 residues. Germline loops: CDR1 SQVTM, CDR2 ANQGSEA. Trimming took 3 bases from V and 4 from J, leaving 7 bases between them. CDR3 DNA sequence: TGCAGCGTTGAGGGGTGGTACAATGAGCAGTTCTTC. It codes for CSVEGWYNEQFF.

This clonotype showed up many times. Written as DNA, the CDR3 is TGTGCCAGCAGCTTAGCGCGAGGGTCTGAAGCTTTCTTT. Translating it yields CASSLARGSEAFF. This chain connects TRBV7-6 to TRBJ1-1; D ambiguous. Germline V gene lookup returns CDR1 SGHVS and CDR2 FNYEAQ. Trimming shortened V by 0 bases and J by 6 bases, and 8 bases separated the two germline ends. The CDR3 runs 13 residues.

This clonotype was seen many times. The chain uses TRBV12-3 or TRBV12-4 and TRBJ1-2; 8 nucleotides match TRBD1. The ends lost 10 bases at V and 3 bases at J; junction bases unmatched: 7. The CDR3 totals 13 residues. In nucleotides, the CDR3 is TGTGCCACTGGAGGACAGGGCGACTATGGCTACACCTTC. Translated, it gives CATGGQGDYGYTF.

This clonotype was counted many times. The chain is built from TRBV29-1 and TRBJ2-7; D remains unclear. V lost 6 bases to trimming and J lost 4 bases, with 13 bases between them. This CDR3 has 12 amino acids. CDR1 and CDR2 (germline): SQVTM, ANQGSEA. The CDR3 sequence is CSVKDPAYEQYF. The CDR3 DNA reads as TGCAGCGTAAAGGACCCAGCATACGAGCAGTACTTC.